Below, 18 T cell receptor beta chains from the same sample are listed, as sequenced in a study of T cell responses to AZD1222 COVID-19 vaccine. Profiling relied on immunoSEQ multiplex PCR, and the TCRdb table lists in-frame clones only, not all of them. Of roughly 140,000 clones listed, just over 90% are singletons. Material: peripheral blood, obtained on day 0 of AZD1222 vaccination. All receptors come from an adult in good health.

J is TRBJ1-6 and V is TRBV6-5; the match to TRBD1 covers 7 bases. CDR1 MNHEY and CDR2 SVGAGI come from the germline V gene. Trimming cost V 3 bases and J 5 bases; bases outside gene matches: 7. There are 16 residues in the CDR3. CDR3 nucleotide sequence: TGTGCCAGCAGTTATTTCGGGACAGCGGATAATTCACCCCTCCACTTT. Translated, it gives CASSYFGTADNSPLHF.

This chain joins TRBV6-4 and TRBJ1-1; D is unclear. Germline CDR1 and CDR2: MRHNA and SNTAGT. The CDR3 is 12 residues long. Trimming took off 4 bases at V and 11 bases at J, with 14 bases between the two ends. CDR3 protein: CASSGPNRRAFF. The CDR3 nucleotides read TGTGCCAGCAGTGGGCCGAACCGAAGGGCTTTCTTT.

The rearrangement uses TRBV5-1 and TRBJ2-3; 8 bases line up with TRBD2. V dropped 3 bases and J dropped 0; count of bases not matched to a gene: 3. Germline V gene sequence: CDR1 SGHRS, CDR2 YFSETQ. This CDR3 region has 15 residues. CDR3 loop: CASSSSGSSTDTQYF. Here the CDR3 DNA reads TGCGCCAGCAGCTCAAGCGGGAGTAGCACAGATACGCAGTATTTT. The full variable domain, its missing parts supplied by reference TRBV5-1 and TRBJ2-3, is KAGVTQTPRYLIKTRGQQVTLSCSPISGHRSVSWYQQTPGQGLQFLFEYFSETQRNKGNFPGRFSGRQFSNSRSEMNVSTLELGDSALYLCASSSSGSSTDTQYFGPGTRLTVL.

V and J are TRBV5-1 and TRBJ2-7; 10 nucleotides match TRBD2. The J segment lost 4 bases and the V segment lost 1 base, leaving 8 bases of the junction unmatched. Germline V CDR1 and CDR2: SGHRS, YFSETQ. This CDR3 is built from 16 residues. The CDR3 nucleotides are TGCGCCAGCAGCTTGCCACGGGCTAGCGGGAGTTACGAGCAGTACTTC. It is translated as CASSLPRASGSYEQYF.

This clone was counted once. V and J are TRBV19 and TRBJ1-3; D is uncertain. Trimming took 5 bases from V and 4 from J, leaving 12 bases between them. The CDR3 has 14 residues. Germline-derived CDR1 and CDR2 are LNHDA and SQIVND (reference sequence). CDR3 bases: TGTGCCAGTAGTGGAAGGAGGTCAGGAAACACCATATATTTT. It translates to CASSGRRSGNTIYF.

The count of this clone is one. CDR3 sequence: CASSQKITGTSGTGYEQFF. DNA of the CDR3: TGCGCCAGCAGCCAAAAGATTACCGGGACTAGCGGAACGGGATATGAGCAGTTCTTC. This chain uses TRBV4-1 with TRBJ2-1; 11 positions agree with TRBD2. CDR1 MGHRA and CDR2 YSYEKL come from the germline V gene. The V and J ends lost 2 bases and 8 bases, in that order; junction bases with no gene match: 17. There are 19 residues in the CDR3.

The chain employs TRBV11-3 and TRBJ2-1; 8 bases align to TRBD1. The CDR3 runs to 14 residues. J lost 4 bases, V lost 5 bases, and 4 bases had no gene match. Germline CDR1 and CDR2: SGHNT and YENEEA. Here the CDR3 reads CASSVDREYNEQFF. The CDR3 DNA reads TGTGCCAGCAGCGTGGACAGGGAATACAATGAGCAGTTCTTC. The variable domain in full, with the rest retrieved from reference TRBV11-3 and TRBJ2-1, is EAGVVQSPRYKIIEKKQPVAFWCNPISGHNTLYWYLQNLGQGPELLIRYENEEAVDDSQLPKDRFSAERLKGVDSTLKIQPAELGDSAVYLCASSVDREYNEQFFGPGTRLTVL.

The CDR3 spells CASSEVDLGYGYTF. CDR3 DNA sequence: TGTGCCAGCAGTGAAGTAGATCTGGGCTATGGCTACACCTTC. The rearrangement uses TRBV6-1 and TRBJ1-2; no reliable D call. Trimming pared 1 base from V and 4 bases from J, leaving 10 bases between. The V gene's germline CDR1 is MNHNS and CDR2 SASEGT. The CDR3 has 14 amino acids.

V is TRBV5-4 and J is TRBJ1-6, with 8 bases fitting TRBD1. CDR3 size: 15 residues. CDR1 and CDR2 (germline): SGHNT, YYREEE (reference sequence). J lost 9 bases, V lost 4 bases, and 9 bases had no gene match. The CDR3 DNA is TGTGCCAGCAGCCCGGGGGACAGGTTTGCTTCACCCCTCCACTTT. This gives the protein CASSPGDRFASPLHF.

This chain links TRBV9 with TRBJ2-5; D may match TRBD1 or TRBD2 (5 bases each). The germline V and J ends were trimmed by 3 bases and 2 bases, with 17 bases remaining between them. The CDR3 loop spans 16 amino acids. The germline V gene has CDR1 SGDLS and CDR2 YYNGEE. The CDR3 region is CASSAGGIGVQETQYF. The CDR3, as DNA: TGTGCCAGCAGCGCTGGGGGAATAGGGGTTCAAGAGACCCAGTACTTC.

The gene calls are TRBV7-9 and TRBJ2-7; D perhaps matches TRBD1 (6 bases). Germline V gene data show CDR1 as SEHNR and CDR2 as FQNEAQ (reference sequence). The CDR3 is 15 amino acids. With 5 bases removed from V and 5 bases from J, the gap between germline ends came to 19 bases. In DNA form, the CDR3 reads TGTGCCAGCAGCCTGCGGACAGCCTTTAAGGACGAGCAGTACTTC. It is translated as CASSLRTAFKDEQYF.

This rearrangement joins TRBV7-3 to TRBJ2-1; TRBD2 agrees at 9 bases. The CDR3 totals 15 residues. Germline V lookup: CDR1 SGHTA, CDR2 FQGTGA. The J segment lost 8 bases and the V segment lost 6 bases, leaving 11 bases of the junction unmatched. The CDR3 here is CASSRKASGIDEQFF. The CDR3, as DNA: TGTGCCAGCAGTCGCAAGGCTAGCGGGATTGATGAGCAGTTCTTC.

The gene calls are TRBV5-1 and TRBJ1-6; D unclear. The V and J ends lost 0 bases and 6 bases respectively, with 7 bases between them. The CDR3 has 14 amino acids. Germline V gene data show CDR1 as SGHRS and CDR2 as YFSETQ. For the CDR3, the DNA is TGCGCCAGCAGCTTGGGCGGAACTAATTCACCCCTCCACTTT. Its translation: CASSLGGTNSPLHF.

This clone occurred a few times. The chain links TRBV7-6 to TRBJ1-2; TRBD1 is a possible D gene (5 bases). CDR1 SGHVS and CDR2 FNYEAQ come from the germline V gene. V lost 1 base, J lost 1 base, and 10 bases lay in between. This CDR3 is built from 15 residues. This CDR3 is CASSLEGQGNYGYTF. CDR3 DNA: TGTGCCAGCAGCTTAGAGGGCCAGGGTAACTATGGCTACACCTTC.

Concerning this clone itself: The junction does not match germline at one end; this may be a read error. V usage is TRBV29-1 and J usage is TRBJ1-1; TRBD1 might be the D (5 bases). The CDR3 is 13 residues long. CDR1 and CDR2 (germline): SQVTM, ANQGSEA. As DNA, the CDR3 is TGCAGCGTTCAAGACAGTTCCCCGGGGGAAGCTTTCTTT. It encodes CSVQDSSPGEAFF.

The chain has TRBV11-3 and TRBJ1-1; D may be TRBD1 (6 bases). Germline V lookup: CDR1 SGHNT, CDR2 YENEEA. The CDR3 runs to 14 residues. Between the trimmed V and J ends, which lost 5 bases and 4 bases, there was a span of 14 bases. The CDR3 nucleotides are TGTGCCAGCAGCCCGGGGGGCTTGGTCACTGAAGCTTTCTTT. Encoded protein: CASSPGGLVTEAFF.

The chain carries TRBV19 and TRBJ2-4; TRBD2 might be the D (6 bases). The ends were cut back, 5 bases at V and 7 bases at J, with 15 bases in the middle. The germline gives CDR1 LNHDA, CDR2 SQIVND (reference sequence). This CDR3 has 14 amino acids. CDR3 nucleotides: TGTGCCAGTAGTCCGGGACTTCCTTGGAACATTCAGTACTTC. Translation gives CASSPGLPWNIQYF. Full variable domain (remainder filled in from reference TRBV19 and TRBJ2-4): DGGITQSPKYLFRKEGQNVTLSCEQNLNHDAMYWYRQDPGQGLRLIYYSQIVNDFQKGDIAEGYSVSREKKESFPLTVTSAQKNPTAFYLCASSPGLPWNIQYFGAGTRLSVL.

In this sample, this clone turned up a few times. This rearrangement joins TRBV7-8 to TRBJ1-6, with D perhaps TRBD1 (6 bases). V lost 2 bases and J 5 bases, leaving 7 bases between the germline ends. CDR3 length equals 14 residues. The germline gives CDR1 SGHVS, CDR2 FQNEAQ. The CDR3 bases are TGTGCCAGCAGCTTAAGGACAGATAATTCACCCCTCCACTTT. Translated: CASSLRTDNSPLHF.